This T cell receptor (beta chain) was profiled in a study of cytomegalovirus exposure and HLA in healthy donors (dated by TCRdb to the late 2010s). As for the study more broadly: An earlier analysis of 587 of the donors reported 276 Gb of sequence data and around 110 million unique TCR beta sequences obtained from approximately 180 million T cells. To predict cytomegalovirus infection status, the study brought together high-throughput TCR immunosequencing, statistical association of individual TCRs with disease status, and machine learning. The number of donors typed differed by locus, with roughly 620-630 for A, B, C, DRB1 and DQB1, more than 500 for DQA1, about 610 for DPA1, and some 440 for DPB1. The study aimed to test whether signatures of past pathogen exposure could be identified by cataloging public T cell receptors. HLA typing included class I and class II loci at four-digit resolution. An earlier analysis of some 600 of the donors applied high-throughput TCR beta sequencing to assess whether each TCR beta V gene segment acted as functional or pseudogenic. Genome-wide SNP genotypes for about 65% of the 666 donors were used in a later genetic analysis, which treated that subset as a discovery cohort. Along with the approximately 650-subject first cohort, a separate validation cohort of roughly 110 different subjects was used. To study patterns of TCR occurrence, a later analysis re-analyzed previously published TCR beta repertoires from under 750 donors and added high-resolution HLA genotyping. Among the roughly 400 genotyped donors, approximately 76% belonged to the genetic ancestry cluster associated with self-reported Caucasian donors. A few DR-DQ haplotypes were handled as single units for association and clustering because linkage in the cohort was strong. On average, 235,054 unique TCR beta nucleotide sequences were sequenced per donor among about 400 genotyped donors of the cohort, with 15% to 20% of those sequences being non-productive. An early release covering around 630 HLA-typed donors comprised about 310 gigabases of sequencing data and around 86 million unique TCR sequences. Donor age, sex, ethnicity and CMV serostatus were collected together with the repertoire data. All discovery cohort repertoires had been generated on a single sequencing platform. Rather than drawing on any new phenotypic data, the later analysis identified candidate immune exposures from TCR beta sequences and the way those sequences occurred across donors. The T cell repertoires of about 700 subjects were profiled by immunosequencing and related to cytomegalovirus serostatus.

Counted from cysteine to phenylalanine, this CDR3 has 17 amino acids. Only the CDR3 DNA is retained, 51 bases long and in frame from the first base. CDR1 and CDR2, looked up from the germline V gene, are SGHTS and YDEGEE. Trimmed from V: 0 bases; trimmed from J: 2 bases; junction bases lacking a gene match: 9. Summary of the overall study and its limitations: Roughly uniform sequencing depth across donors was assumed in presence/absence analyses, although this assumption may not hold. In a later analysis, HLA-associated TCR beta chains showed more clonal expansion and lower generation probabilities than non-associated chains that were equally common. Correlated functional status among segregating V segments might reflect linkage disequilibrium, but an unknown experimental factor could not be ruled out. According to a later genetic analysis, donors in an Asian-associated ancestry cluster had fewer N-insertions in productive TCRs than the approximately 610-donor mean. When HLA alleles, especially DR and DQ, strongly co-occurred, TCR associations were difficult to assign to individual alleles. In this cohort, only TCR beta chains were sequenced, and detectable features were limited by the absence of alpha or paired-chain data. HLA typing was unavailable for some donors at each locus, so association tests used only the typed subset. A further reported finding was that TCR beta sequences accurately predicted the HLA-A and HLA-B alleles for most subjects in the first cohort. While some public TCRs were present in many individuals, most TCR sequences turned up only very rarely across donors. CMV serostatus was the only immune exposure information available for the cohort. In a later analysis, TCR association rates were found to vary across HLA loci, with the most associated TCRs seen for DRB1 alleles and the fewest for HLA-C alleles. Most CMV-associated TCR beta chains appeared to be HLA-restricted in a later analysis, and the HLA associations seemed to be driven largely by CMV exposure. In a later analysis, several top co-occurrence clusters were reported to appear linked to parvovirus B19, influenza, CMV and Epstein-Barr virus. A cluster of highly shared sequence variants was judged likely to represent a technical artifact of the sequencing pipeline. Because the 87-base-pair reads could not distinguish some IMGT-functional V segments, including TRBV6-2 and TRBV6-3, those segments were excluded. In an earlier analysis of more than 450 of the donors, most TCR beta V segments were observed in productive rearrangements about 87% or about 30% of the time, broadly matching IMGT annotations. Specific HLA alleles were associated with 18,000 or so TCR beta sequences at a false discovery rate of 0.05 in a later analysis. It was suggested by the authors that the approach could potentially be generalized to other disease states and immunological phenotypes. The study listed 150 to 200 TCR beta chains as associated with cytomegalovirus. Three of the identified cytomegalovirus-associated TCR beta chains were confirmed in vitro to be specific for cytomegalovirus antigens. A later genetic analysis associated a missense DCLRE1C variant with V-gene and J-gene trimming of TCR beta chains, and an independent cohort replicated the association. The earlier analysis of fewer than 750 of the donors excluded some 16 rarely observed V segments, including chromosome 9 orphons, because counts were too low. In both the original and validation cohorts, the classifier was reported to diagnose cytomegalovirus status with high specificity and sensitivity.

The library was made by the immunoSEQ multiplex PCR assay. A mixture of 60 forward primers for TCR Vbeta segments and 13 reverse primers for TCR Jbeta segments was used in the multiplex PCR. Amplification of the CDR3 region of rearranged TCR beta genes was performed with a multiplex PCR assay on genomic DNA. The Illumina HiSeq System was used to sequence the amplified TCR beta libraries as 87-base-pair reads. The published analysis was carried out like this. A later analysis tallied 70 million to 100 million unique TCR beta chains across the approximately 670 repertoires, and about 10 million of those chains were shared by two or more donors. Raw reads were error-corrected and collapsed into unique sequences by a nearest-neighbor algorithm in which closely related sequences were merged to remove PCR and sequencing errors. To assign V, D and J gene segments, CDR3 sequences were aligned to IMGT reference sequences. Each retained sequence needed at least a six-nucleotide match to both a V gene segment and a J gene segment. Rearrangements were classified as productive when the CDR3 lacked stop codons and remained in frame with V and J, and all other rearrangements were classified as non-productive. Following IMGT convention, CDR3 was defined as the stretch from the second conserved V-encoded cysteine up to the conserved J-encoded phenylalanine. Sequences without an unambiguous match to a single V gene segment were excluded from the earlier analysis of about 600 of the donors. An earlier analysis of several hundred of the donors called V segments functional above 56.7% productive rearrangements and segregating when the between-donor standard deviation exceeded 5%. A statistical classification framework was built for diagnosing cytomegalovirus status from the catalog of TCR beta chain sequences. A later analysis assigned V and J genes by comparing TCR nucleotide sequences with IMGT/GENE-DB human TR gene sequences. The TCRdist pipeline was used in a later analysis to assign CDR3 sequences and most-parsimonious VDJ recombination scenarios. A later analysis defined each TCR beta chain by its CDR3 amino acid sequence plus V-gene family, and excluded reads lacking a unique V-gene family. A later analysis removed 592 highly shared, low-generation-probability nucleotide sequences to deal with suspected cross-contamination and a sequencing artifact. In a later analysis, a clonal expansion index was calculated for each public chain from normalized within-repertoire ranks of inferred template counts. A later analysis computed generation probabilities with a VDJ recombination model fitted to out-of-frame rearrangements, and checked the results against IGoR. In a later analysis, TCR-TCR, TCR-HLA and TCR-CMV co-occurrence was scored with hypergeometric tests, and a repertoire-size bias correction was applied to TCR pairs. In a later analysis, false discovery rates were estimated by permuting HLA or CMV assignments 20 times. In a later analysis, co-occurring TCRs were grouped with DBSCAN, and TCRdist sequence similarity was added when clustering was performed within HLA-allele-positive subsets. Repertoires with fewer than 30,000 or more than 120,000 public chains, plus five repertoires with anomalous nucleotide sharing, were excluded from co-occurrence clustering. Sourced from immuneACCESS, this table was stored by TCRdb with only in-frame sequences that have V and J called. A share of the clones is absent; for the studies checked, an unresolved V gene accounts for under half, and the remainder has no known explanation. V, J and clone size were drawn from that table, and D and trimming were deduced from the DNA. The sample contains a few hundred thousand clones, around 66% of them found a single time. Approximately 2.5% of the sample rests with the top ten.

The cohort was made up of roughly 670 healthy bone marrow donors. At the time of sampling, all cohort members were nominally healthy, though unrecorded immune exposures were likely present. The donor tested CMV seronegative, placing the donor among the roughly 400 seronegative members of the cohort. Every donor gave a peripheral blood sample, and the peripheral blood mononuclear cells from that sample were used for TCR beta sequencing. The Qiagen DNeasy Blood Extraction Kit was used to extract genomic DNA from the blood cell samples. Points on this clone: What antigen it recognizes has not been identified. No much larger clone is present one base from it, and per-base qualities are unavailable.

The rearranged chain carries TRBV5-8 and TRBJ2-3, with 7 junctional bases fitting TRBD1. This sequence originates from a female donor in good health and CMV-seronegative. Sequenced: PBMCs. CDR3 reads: CASSLGVGQASTDTQYF. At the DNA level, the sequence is TGTGCCAGCAGCTTGGGAGTCGGACAGGCCTCCACAGATACGCAGTATTTT.